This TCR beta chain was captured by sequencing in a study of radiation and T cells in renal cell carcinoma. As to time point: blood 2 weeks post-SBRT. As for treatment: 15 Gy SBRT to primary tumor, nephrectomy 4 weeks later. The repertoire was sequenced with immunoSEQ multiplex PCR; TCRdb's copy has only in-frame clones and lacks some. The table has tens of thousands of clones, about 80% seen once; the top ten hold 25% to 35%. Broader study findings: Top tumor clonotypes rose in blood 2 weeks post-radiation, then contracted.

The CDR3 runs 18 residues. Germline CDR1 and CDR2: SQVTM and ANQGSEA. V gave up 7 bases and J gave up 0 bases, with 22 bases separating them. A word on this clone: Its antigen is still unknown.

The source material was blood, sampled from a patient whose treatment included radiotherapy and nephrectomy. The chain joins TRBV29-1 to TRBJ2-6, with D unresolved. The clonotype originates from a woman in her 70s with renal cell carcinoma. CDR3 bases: TGCAGCGCCCTTAGTAGTGCCCAACACCACTCTGGGGCCAACGTCCTGACTTTC. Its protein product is CSALSSAQHHSGANVLTF.